This record covers a single T cell receptor beta chain. The antigen is not known. MiXCR was run by TCRdb on the 5' RACE reads, yielding one entry per CDR3 protein. The sample carries 450,000 or so distinct CDR3 sequences, about 14% recorded once. The CDR3 runs 14 residues. V lost 4 bases and J lost 0, with 9 bases in between. Germline-derived CDR1 and CDR2 are MDHEN and SYDVKM. These data are taken from a study of identical twins. General observations from the study: For out-of-frame alpha sequences shared by twins, low generation probability was in excess. Fewer insertions were carried by abundant cord blood beta clonotypes, but none was seen in memory repertoires. Twin pairs had excess sharing that was weaker in beta out-of-frame sequences.

The same sample was also studied in work on yellow fever vaccine responses in identical twins.

Sequencing input: CD4+ T cells sorted from blood. The clonotype was recovered from a woman younger than 35 in good health. V is TRBV28 and J is TRBJ1-1; no firm D call. The CDR3 DNA follows: TGTGCCAGCAGTTCATACAGCATGAACACTGAAGCTTTCTTT. It translates to CASSSYSMNTEAFF.